This T cell receptor beta chain emerged from a study of OX40 agonist ivuxolimab in advanced cancers. Regarding the study as a whole: Nonresponders, in some cases, also had low normalized T-cell clonal expansion.

Libraries were prepared by immunoSEQ multiplex PCR; TCRdb keeps only in-frame clonotypes and omits some of them. The table records some 81,000 clones, 83% of them present only once. Turning to this clone: What it recognizes is unknown.

Blood specimens came from baseline, cycle 4 day 1, and cycle 7 day 1. This CDR3 comprises 11 residues. Between the trimmed V and J ends, which lost 6 bases and 6 bases, there was a span of 6 bases. Germline values: CDR1 MDHEN, CDR2 SYDVKM. Sequenced here: CD4+ or CD8+ T cells sorted from blood, sampled in a trial of the OX40 agonist ivuxolimab. The sequence came from an adult with an advanced solid tumor such as melanoma, head and neck, liver or kidney cancer. The rearrangement joins TRBV28 to TRBJ2-4; no clear D. CDR3 nucleotides: TGTGCCAGCAGCCCCGGAAACATTCAGTACTTC. Translation gives CASSPGNIQYF.